The present T cell receptor (beta chain) was sequenced within a study of regulatory T cells in long-lasting Graves disease. Findings of the study overall: It was possible that the small sample size reduced accuracy. More public clonotypes were shared by persistent patients (fewer than 3,000) than by new patients (roughly 930).

Construction of the TCR beta libraries employed iRepertoire HTBI primers in conjunction with Arm-PCR of CDR3 regions. MiXCR was run by TCRdb on the multiplex PCR reads, yielding one entry per CDR3 protein. Here the sample spans some 400,000 distinct CDR3 sequences, more than 13% being singletons. Time point defined: newly diagnosed GD, antithyroid drugs for less than 3 months. Construction of the TCR library relied on RNA isolated from PBMCs. This clonotype was seen at least ten times. Its target is not known. At one end the junction does not follow the germline gene, possibly because of a read error. These same data were also listed under a study on T cells in Graves' hyperthyroidism and ophthalmopathy. From that second work: A set of HTBI primers served as the primers for a first-round RT-PCR of the TCR CDR3.

This clonotype was sampled from a woman in her twenties or thirties with Graves disease. The material sequenced was peripheral blood mononuclear cells (PBMCs), taken at new diagnosis, from a patient treated with antithyroid drugs.

CDR3 bases: TGTGCCAGCACCTTAAAATGGGTTGCGGGAGACGACACAGATACGCAGTATTTT. It yields the protein CASTLKWVAGDDTDTQYF. This chain joins TRBV13 and TRBJ2-3; 7 bases map to TRBD2. The CDR3 is made up of 18 amino acids. Germline CDR1 is PRHDT and CDR2 is FYEKMQ (reference sequence).